This entry is about one T cell receptor (beta chain). Method: immunoSEQ multiplex PCR; TCRdb's copy keeps in-frame clones and lacks some. This repertoire shows more than 4,500 clones, roughly 76% found once; its top ten account for 16%. The data were obtained in a study of ipilimumab plus nivolumab after autologous stem cell transplantation. Germline CDR1 reads SGHNT; CDR2 reads YYREEE (reference sequence). The CDR3 length is 14 residues. The V gene end was trimmed by 4 bases and the J gene end by 3 bases; junction bases not matched to a gene: 6. The receptor was derived from a male donor with multiple myeloma. Sequencing was performed on PBMCs, taken in a trial of ipilimumab plus nivolumab as post-transplant consolidation. The rearrangement links TRBV5-4 to TRBJ2-7; 8 nucleotides line up with TRBD1. The CDR3 region is CASSGTTGVYEQYF. The CDR3 region has the DNA TGTGCCAGCAGCGGAACGACAGGGGTCTACGAGCAGTACTTC.